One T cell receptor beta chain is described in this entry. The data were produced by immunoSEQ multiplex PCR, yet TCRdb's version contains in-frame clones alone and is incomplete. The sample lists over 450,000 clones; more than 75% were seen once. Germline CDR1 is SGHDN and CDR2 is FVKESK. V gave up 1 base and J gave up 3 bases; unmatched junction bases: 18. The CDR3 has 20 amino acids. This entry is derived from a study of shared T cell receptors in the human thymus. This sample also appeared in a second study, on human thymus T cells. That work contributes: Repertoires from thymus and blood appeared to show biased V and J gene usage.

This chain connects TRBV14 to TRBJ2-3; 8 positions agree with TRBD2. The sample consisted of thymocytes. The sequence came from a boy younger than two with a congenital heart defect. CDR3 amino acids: CASSQGPPDSRGGGTDTQYF. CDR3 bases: TGTGCCAGCAGCCAAGGCCCTCCCGACAGTCGCGGCGGGGGGACAGATACGCAGTATTTT. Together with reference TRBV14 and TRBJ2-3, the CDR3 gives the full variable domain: EAGVTQFPSHSVIEKGQTVTLRCDPISGHDNLYWYRRVMGKEIKFLLHFVKESKQDESGMPNNRFLAERTGGTYSTLKVQPAELEDSGVYFCASSQGPPDSRGGGTDTQYFGPGTRLTVL.